A single T cell receptor beta chain is shown here with its context. The data were taken from a study of blood T cell repertoires in COVID-19. Background on the study: COVID-19 samples from acute and convalescent phases originated in the United States, Italy and Spain. T cells, B-cell-depleted T cells, or PBMCs supplied cDNA or gDNA.

Germline V gene data show CDR1 as WNHNN and CDR2 as SYGVQD (reference sequence). The CDR3 covers 14 residues. V was trimmed by 2 bases and J by 5 bases, leaving 12 bases between them. Authors' data handling: Cell counts per sample came from amplifying reference gene primers. Repertoires were generated with immunoSEQ multiplex PCR, while TCRdb's copy carries only in-frame clones and drops some. That table furnishes V, J and clone size, whereas the DNA furnished D and trimming. The sample records around 95,000 clones, over 75% being singletons. The specimen was peripheral blood. The TCR sequence derives from a human donor in a cohort sampled during active COVID-19. The rearrangement joins TRBV10-1 to TRBJ1-1, with TRBD1 as a possible D gene (5 bases). The CDR3 nucleotides read TGCGCCAGCAGTGAGCCGAAGACAGAGACTGAAGCTTTCTTT. Translated, it gives CASSEPKTETEAFF.